These 17 T cell receptor beta chains were all obtained from the same sample, sequenced in a study of T cell repertoires and Cas9 in healthy adults. The data were produced by immunoSEQ multiplex PCR, yet TCRdb's version contains in-frame clones alone and is incomplete. The data show around 25,000 clones, over 85% seen once. Input material: CD4+ effector T cells (CD127+, CD25-, CD137-, CD154-) from PBMCs; culture status not recorded. All receptors derive from a human donor in good health.

The rearrangement joins TRBV12-5 to TRBJ2-2; the D gene is possibly TRBD1 (5 bases). Trimming left V 5 bases short and J 0 bases short, with 19 bases between. The CDR3 is 18 residues long. CDR1 and CDR2 (germline): LGHNT, FRNRAP. This chain's CDR3 is CASGDTSQGQSNTGELFF. As DNA, the CDR3 is TGTGCTAGTGGTGATACGAGTCAGGGTCAGTCGAACACCGGGGAGCTGTTTTTT.

V and J are TRBV5-1 and TRBJ2-3; TRBD1 agrees at 7 bases. Germline trimming cut 4 bases from V and 6 bases from J; bases unmatched to any gene: 17. This CDR3 has 17 residues. Germline V gene sequence: CDR1 SGHRS, CDR2 YFSETQ. The CDR3, as DNA: TGCGCCAGCAGCCCCCAATCGGGCAGGGGGTTTGGGGATACGCAGTATTTT. This sequence encodes CASSPQSGRGFGDTQYF.

The chain has TRBV13 and TRBJ2-2; D is perhaps TRBD2 (7 bases). This CDR3 contains 13 residues. In germline, CDR1 is PRHDT, CDR2 FYEKMQ (reference sequence). V dropped 7 bases and J dropped 5 bases, with 11 bases sitting between them. Written as DNA, the CDR3 is TGTGCCAGCAAAAAGGGGGGGACCGGGGAGCTGTTTTTT. Amino acid sequence: CASKKGGTGELFF.

The chain has TRBV18 and TRBJ2-3; 9 positions match TRBD2. The CDR3 extends over 16 amino acids. V trimming: 3 bases; J trimming: 0 bases; junction bases outside the gene matches: 4. Germline-derived CDR1 and CDR2 are KGHSH and LQKENI. CDR3 residues: CASSPQTSGSTDTQYF. As DNA, the CDR3 is TGTGCCAGCTCACCGCAGACTAGCGGAAGCACAGATACGCAGTATTTT.

This rearrangement joins TRBV19 to TRBJ1-3; 7 bases match TRBD1. Trimming removed 6 bases from V and 4 bases from J; junction bases left unmatched: 9. The CDR3 has 15 residues. Germline CDR1 reads LNHDA; CDR2 reads SQIVND (reference sequence). CDR3 DNA sequence: TGTGCCAGTAGCCCGCCGGAGACAGGGGGAAACACCATATATTTT. This codes for CASSPPETGGNTIYF.

This clone has only one observation. J is TRBJ2-1 and V is TRBV7-6; the match to TRBD2 covers 13 bases. Germline V lookup: CDR1 SGHVS, CDR2 FNYEAQ. Trimming cost V 3 bases and J 7 bases; bases outside gene matches: 12. The CDR3 extends over 18 amino acids. The CDR3 DNA is TGTGCCAGCAGCTTTCGGGGGACTAGCGGGGACCCAGGGAATGAGCAGTTCTTC. Protein sequence: CASSFRGTSGDPGNEQFF.

The V gene is TRBV2, the J gene TRBJ2-2; no definite D call. CDR3 size: 13 residues. Trimming pared 0 bases from V and 5 bases from J, leaving 4 bases between. In germline, CDR1 is SNHLY, CDR2 FYNNEI. CDR3 sequence reads: CASSEARTGELFF. The CDR3, as DNA: TGTGCCAGCAGTGAAGCAAGAACCGGGGAGCTGTTTTTT.

This clone came up once. This rearrangement joins TRBV19 to TRBJ1-1; D remains ambiguous. V lost 5 bases to trimming and J lost 1 base, with 8 bases between them. CDR1 is LNHDA and CDR2 is SQIVND in the germline V gene (reference sequence). CDR3 length equals 13 residues. As DNA, the CDR3 is TGTGCCAGTAGTTCTCAGTCGAACACTGAAGCTTTCTTT. It yields the protein CASSSQSNTEAFF.

The chain recombines TRBV4-2 with TRBJ1-6, with TRBD1 identical over 7 bases. This CDR3 is 15 amino acids long. Germline V gene data show CDR1 as LGHNA and CDR2 as YNFKEQ. Trimming cost V 3 bases and J 10 bases; bases outside gene matches: 9. The CDR3 nucleotides are TGTGCCAGCAGCCAGGACCGGGACAGACGCTCACCCCTCCACTTT. It specifies CASSQDRDRRSPLHF.

This clone was detected once. V gene TRBV12-5 combines with J gene TRBJ2-3, with D maybe TRBD1 (5 bases). Germline loops: CDR1 LGHNT, CDR2 FRNRAP. This CDR3 is 13 amino acids long. V lost 8 bases to trimming and J lost 2 bases, with 11 bases between them. CDR3 protein: CASRQGNTDTQYF. For the CDR3, the DNA is TGTGCTAGTCGTCAGGGAAACACAGATACGCAGTATTTT. The variable domain in full, completed from reference TRBV12-5 and TRBJ2-3, reads DARVTQTPRHKVTEMGQEVTMRCQPILGHNTVFWYRQTMMQGLELLAYFRNRAPLDDSGMPKDRFSAEMPDATLATLKIQPSEPRDSAVYFCASRQGNTDTQYFGPGTRLTVL.

V and J are TRBV7-2 and TRBJ2-7, with 11 bases aligning to TRBD2. The germline V gene has CDR1 SGHTA and CDR2 FQGNSA. With 6 bases clipped from V and 0 bases from J, the junction kept 10 bases outside the gene matches. The CDR3 is 17 amino acids. The CDR3, as DNA: TGTGCCAGCAGTATAGGGACTAGCGGCCAGAGCTCCTACGAGCAGTACTTC. The encoded protein is CASSIGTSGQSSYEQYF.

The V and J genes are TRBV5-8 and TRBJ1-1; tentative D call: TRBD1 (5 bases). Trimming cost V 3 bases and J 2 bases, with 8 bases left between them. CDR1 is SGHTS, CDR2 YDEGEE, per germline. This CDR3 has 13 amino acids. CDR3 protein: CASSWTTNTEAFF. The CDR3 coding sequence is TGTGCCAGCAGCTGGACAACAAACACTGAAGCTTTCTTT.

The V call is TRBV10-2, the J call TRBJ1-6; no clear D gene. Trimming cost V 2 bases and J 2 bases, with 10 bases left between them. Germline V gives CDR1 WSHSY, CDR2 SAAADI. This CDR3 comprises 16 residues. The CDR3 region has the DNA TGCGCCAGCAGTGAGGGGGTCGGCACCTATAATTCACCCCTCCACTTT. It translates to CASSEGVGTYNSPLHF.

The chain joins TRBV7-9 to TRBJ1-1; D is perhaps TRBD1 (5 bases). CDR3 length equals 15 residues. CDR1 SEHNR and CDR2 FQNEAQ come from the germline V gene (reference sequence). V was trimmed by 5 bases and J by 10 bases, leaving 23 bases between them. This chain's CDR3 is CASSPIPRTLTGAFF. For the CDR3, the DNA is TGTGCCAGCAGCCCGATCCCACGGACACTTACCGGAGCTTTCTTT.

The chain is built from TRBV4-1 and TRBJ2-5, with unresolved D. CDR1 is MGHRA, CDR2 YSYEKL, per germline. This CDR3 contains 19 residues. V gave up 1 base and J gave up 2 bases, with 23 bases separating them. CDR3 residues: CASSQGLFFLSEMQETQYF. The DNA for the CDR3 is TGCGCCAGCAGCCAAGGATTGTTCTTTCTTTCAGAGATGCAAGAGACCCAGTACTTC.

J is TRBJ2-7 and V is TRBV6-1; D is perhaps TRBD2 (5 bases). The CDR3 extends over 14 amino acids. The germline CDR1 and CDR2 sequences are MNHNS and SASEGT. V was shortened by 3 bases and J by 4 bases, with 13 bases between the two germline ends. The CDR3 loop reads CASSDPGRRYEQYF. In DNA form, the CDR3 reads TGTGCCAGCAGTGACCCGGGAAGAAGATACGAGCAGTACTTC.

CDR3 DNA: TGTGCCAGCAGCGGAGGATCAGGGCAGCCTACCTACGAGCAGTACTTC. It translates to CASSGGSGQPTYEQYF. This chain connects TRBV7-8 to TRBJ2-5; D is tentatively TRBD1 or TRBD2 (5 bases each). The J call may be incorrect, as the DNA end agrees better with TRBJ2-7. CDR1 is SGHVS and CDR2 is FQNEAQ in the germline V gene. This CDR3 spans 16 amino acids.